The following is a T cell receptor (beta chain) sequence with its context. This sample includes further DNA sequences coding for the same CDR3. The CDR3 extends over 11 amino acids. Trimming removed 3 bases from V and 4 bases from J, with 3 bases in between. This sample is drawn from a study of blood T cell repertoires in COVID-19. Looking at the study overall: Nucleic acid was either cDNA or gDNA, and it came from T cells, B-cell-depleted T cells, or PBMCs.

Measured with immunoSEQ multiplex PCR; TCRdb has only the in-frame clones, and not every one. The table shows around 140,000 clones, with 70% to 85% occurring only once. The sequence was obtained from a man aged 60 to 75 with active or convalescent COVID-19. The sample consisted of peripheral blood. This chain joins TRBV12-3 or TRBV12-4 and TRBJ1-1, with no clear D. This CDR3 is CASSFSTEAFF. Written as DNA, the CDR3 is TGTGCCAGCAGTTTCTCCACTGAAGCTTTCTTT.